This T cell receptor beta chain was identified during a study of technical replicates of blood from a few donors. The table came from immunoSEQ multiplex PCR; TCRdb's copy has only in-frame clones and leaves some out. The profile shows around 78,000 clones, approximately 93% of them singletons. The germline V gene encodes CDR1 GTSNPN and CDR2 SVGIG (reference sequence). CDR3 size: 16 residues. V shed 0 bases and J shed 4 bases, with 17 bases lying between them. Sequencing was performed on T cells isolated from PBMCs. This sequence was found in a human donor in good health. The V and J genes are TRBV30 and TRBJ2-3; a possible D gene is TRBD2 (6 bases). The CDR3 DNA follows: TGTGCCTGGAGTGTACCTAGCGCCCCGGAGGCAGATACGCAGTATTTT. This encodes CAWSVPSAPEADTQYF.